The 4 T cell receptor beta chains presented below share a single source sample, sequenced in a study of shared clonotypes between healthy human individuals. Assay: immunoSEQ multiplex PCR; the TCRdb copy retains only in-frame clones and omits some. In the table there are fewer than 400,000 clones, approximately 74% of which are singletons. The sequencing input was memory CD4+ T cells sorted from blood. As for subset: CD45RA-negative fraction. The receptor source for this set is a man aged 25 to 45 in good health.

The rearrangement links TRBV7-9 to TRBJ1-2; maybe TRBD1 (5 bases). The CDR3 is 13 amino acids. CDR1 and CDR2 from the germline V gene are SEHNR and FQNEAQ (reference sequence). Trimming stripped 5 bases from V and 2 bases from J, with 9 bases between. DNA of the CDR3: TGTGCCAGCAGCCACGGGGCGAACTATGGCTACACCTTC. This codes for CASSHGANYGYTF.

V usage is TRBV7-2 and J usage is TRBJ1-4; tentative D call: TRBD1 (5 bases). The CDR3 covers 15 residues. The V gene lost 5 bases and the J gene lost 11 bases, with 21 bases spanning the gap. The germline V gene encodes CDR1 SGHTA and CDR2 FQGNSA. The CDR3 loop is CASSQGGLGGVKLFF. CDR3 sequence (DNA): TGTGCCAGCAGCCAGGGTGGGCTCGGTGGGGTTAAACTGTTTTTT.

About this clone: The junction shows a germline mismatch at one end, possibly a read error. This chain joins TRBV15 and TRBJ2-3; 7 positions match TRBD2. Looked up from germline, CDR1 is LNHNV and CDR2 is YYDKDF (reference sequence). This CDR3 is built from 12 residues. The CDR3 region has the DNA TGTGCCACCAGCAGAGATCTACCTGGGAGGGATTTT. It is translated as CATSRDLPGRDF.

This clone was detected only a few times. The J gene is TRBJ2-7, the V gene TRBV7-8; unclear D gene. This CDR3 is built from 11 residues. Trimming shortened V by 3 bases and J by 5 bases, and 5 bases separated the two germline ends. Germline CDR1 reads SGHVS; CDR2 reads FQNEAQ. CDR3 nucleotides: TGTGCCAGCAGCTTTATGGACGAGCAGTACTTC. Its protein is CASSFMDEQYF.